These 14 T cell receptor beta chains share one sample of origin, sequenced in a study of technical replicates of blood from a handful of donors. The repertoire was sequenced with immunoSEQ multiplex PCR; TCRdb's copy has only in-frame clones and lacks some. This sample yields more than 15,000 clones, of which about 79% are seen a single time; about 9.5% belongs to the top ten. Sequencing input: PBMCs. Receptors originate from a human donor in good health. Some clones in this sample may be carry-over from other donors' samples.

CDR3 region: CASSFGSLGGYTF. DNA of the CDR3: TGTGCCAGCAGTTTCGGGTCTTTGGGTGGCTACACCTTC. The chain uses TRBV28 and TRBJ1-2; the D is unclear. The CDR3 totals 13 residues. Trimming left V 3 bases short and J 7 bases short, with 12 bases between. Germline assignment: CDR1 MDHEN and CDR2 SYDVKM.

This clone appeared a single time. CDR3 residues: CASSQDRRYEQYF. The DNA for the CDR3 is TGCGCCAGCAGCCAAGACAGGAGGTACGAGCAGTACTTC. The chain carries TRBV4-1 and TRBJ2-7, with TRBD2 as a possible D gene (5 bases). Looked up from germline, CDR1 is MGHRA and CDR2 is YSYEKL. The CDR3 has 13 amino acids. V lost 0 bases and J lost 4, with 7 bases in between.

This clone appeared a few times. V gene TRBV6-4 combines with J gene TRBJ2-1; 8 bases fit TRBD2. V shed 2 bases, J shed 6 bases, and the junction held 0 bases outside the gene matches. The germline CDR1 and CDR2 sequences are MRHNA and SNTAGT. CDR3 length equals 13 residues. CDR3 sequence reads: CASSDGTSNEQFF. The CDR3 DNA reads TGTGCCAGCAGTGACGGGACTAGCAATGAGCAGTTCTTC.

The rearrangement links TRBV29-1 to TRBJ2-1, with 7 bases matching TRBD1. The CDR3 spans 16 residues. Germline lookup yields CDR1 SQVTM and CDR2 ANQGSEA. Trimming cost V 6 bases and J 4 bases; bases outside gene matches: 15. Written as DNA, the CDR3 is TGCAGCGTCGCTACGCAGGGGGAAGGTCTGTACAATGAGCAGTTCTTC. Translating gives CSVATQGEGLYNEQFF.

Concerning this clone itself: The same CDR3 also results from other DNA sequences found in this sample. The rearrangement links TRBV6-6 to TRBJ1-5; a possible D gene is TRBD1 (6 bases). CDR3 length: 12 amino acids. Germline V CDR1 and CDR2: MNHNY, SVGAGI (reference sequence). Trimming shortened V by 7 bases and J by 4 bases, and 8 bases separated the two germline ends. The CDR3 coding sequence is TGTGCCAGCACTCAGGGGAATCAGCCCCAGCATTTT. Its protein is CASTQGNQPQHF.

The genes are TRBV5-1 and TRBJ2-1, with 13 bases aligning to TRBD2. The CDR3 length is 17 residues. Germline V gives CDR1 SGHRS, CDR2 YFSETQ. With V trimmed by 0 bases and J by 2 bases, 2 bases remained unmatched. The CDR3 DNA reads as TGCGCCAGCAGCTTGGCCACTAGCGGGAGGGCCTACAATGAGCAGTTCTTC. Translation gives CASSLATSGRAYNEQFF. The entire variable domain, with the rest obtained from reference TRBV5-1 and TRBJ2-1, is as follows: KAGVTQTPRYLIKTRGQQVTLSCSPISGHRSVSWYQQTPGQGLQFLFEYFSETQRNKGNFPGRFSGRQFSNSRSEMNVSTLELGDSALYLCASSLATSGRAYNEQFFGPGTRLTVL.

In nucleotides, the CDR3 is TGTGCCAGCAGCTTAGTCAGTTTCCCCACTGAAGCTTTCTTT. Translation gives CASSLVSFPTEAFF. V gene TRBV7-9 combines with J gene TRBJ1-1; the D is unclear. This CDR3 has 14 amino acids. The V and J ends lost 1 base and 4 bases respectively, with 10 bases between them. Germline V gene lookup returns CDR1 SEHNR and CDR2 FQNEAQ (reference sequence).

This clone was seen once. The chain couples TRBV7-9 to TRBJ2-3; a possible D gene is TRBD2 (6 bases). The CDR3 has 17 residues. V lost 1 base and J 6 bases, leaving 20 bases between the germline ends. From germline, CDR1 is SEHNR and CDR2 FQNEAQ (reference sequence). The CDR3 region is CASSLGNLVAAVDTQYF. CDR3 DNA sequence: TGTGCCAGCAGCTTAGGTAATTTGGTAGCGGCGGTGGATACGCAGTATTTT. The entire variable domain, with the rest obtained from reference TRBV7-9 and TRBJ2-3, is as follows: DTGVSQNPRHKITKRGQNVTFRCDPISEHNRLYWYRQTLGQGPEFLTYFQNEAQLEKSRLLSDRFSAERPKGSFSTLEIQRTEQGDSAMYLCASSLGNLVAAVDTQYFGPGTRLTVL.

This rearrangement joins TRBV19 to TRBJ1-1, with D uncertain. V gave up 10 bases and J gave up 1 base, with 7 bases separating them. CDR3 length: 11 amino acids. CDR1 is LNHDA and CDR2 is SQIVND in the germline V gene (reference sequence). CDR3 nucleotide sequence: TGTGCCAAACACCAGAACACTGAAGCTTTCTTT. It translates to CAKHQNTEAFF. The full variable domain, rest sourced from reference TRBV19 and TRBJ1-1, is DGGITQSPKYLFRKEGQNVTLSCEQNLNHDAMYWYRQDPGQGLRLIYYSQIVNDFQKGDIAEGYSVSREKKESFPLTVTSAQKNPTAFYLCAKHQNTEAFFGQGTRLTVV.

The chain uses TRBV28 and TRBJ2-2; no clear D. V was cut by 1 base and J by 3 bases, with 6 bases left in between. This CDR3 comprises 14 residues. Germline values: CDR1 MDHEN, CDR2 SYDVKM. The CDR3 nucleotides read TGTGCCAGCAGTTTATCGCCGGACACCGGGGAGCTGTTTTTT. It encodes CASSLSPDTGELFF.

The chain is built from TRBV14 and TRBJ2-7; D gene unclear. The CDR3 covers 15 residues. The germline V gene encodes CDR1 SGHDN and CDR2 FVKESK. V lost 0 bases and J 1 base, leaving 10 bases between the germline ends. CDR3 sequence (DNA): TGTGCCAGCAGCCAAGATTTGAAGCTTTCCTACGAGCAGTACTTC. The encoded protein is CASSQDLKLSYEQYF.

The rearrangement uses TRBV28 and TRBJ2-1; 13 nucleotides match TRBD2. V was clipped by 5 bases and J by 4 bases; unmatched bases: 14. Germline CDR1 reads MDHEN; CDR2 reads SYDVKM. The CDR3 extends over 19 amino acids. The CDR3 DNA is TGTGCCAGCAGTCCCTGGACTAGCGGGAGACCAGGTTTTTACAATGAGCAGTTCTTC. Residues: CASSPWTSGRPGFYNEQFF. The full variable domain, with the rest looked up from reference TRBV28 and TRBJ2-1, is DVKVTQSSRYLVKRTGEKVFLECVQDMDHENMFWYRQDPGLGLRLIYFSYDVKMKEKGDIPEGYSVSREKKERFSLILESASTNQTSMYLCASSPWTSGRPGFYNEQFFGPGTRLTVL.

The chain couples TRBV19 to TRBJ2-5; TRBD1 aligns across 9 bases. J lost 5 bases, V lost 0 bases, and 4 bases had no gene match. The CDR3 has 15 residues. Looked up from germline, CDR1 is LNHDA and CDR2 is SQIVND (reference sequence). CDR3 amino acids: CASSIERGTGETQYF. The CDR3 DNA reads TGTGCCAGTAGTATAGAACGGGGGACAGGGGAGACCCAGTACTTC. Using reference TRBV19 and TRBJ2-5 for the parts outside the CDR3, the full variable domain is DGGITQSPKYLFRKEGQNVTLSCEQNLNHDAMYWYRQDPGQGLRLIYYSQIVNDFQKGDIAEGYSVSREKKESFPLTVTSAQKNPTAFYLCASSIERGTGETQYFGPGTRLLVL.

In its sample, this clone was seen once. The chain employs TRBV9 and TRBJ2-7, with D possibly being TRBD2 (5 bases). V lost 4 bases and J lost 1, with 12 bases in between. The germline V gene has CDR1 SGDLS and CDR2 YYNGEE. The CDR3 runs 14 residues. CDR3 nucleotide sequence: TGTGCCAGCAGCCCCAGAGGGTATTCCTACGAGCAGTACTTC. Amino acid sequence: CASSPRGYSYEQYF.